The rows below give T cell receptor beta chains drawn from one sample of a study of regulatory T cells in long-lasting Graves disease. One entry per CDR3 protein, called by TCRdb with MiXCR from the multiplex PCR reads. This table has hundreds of thousands of distinct CDR3 sequences, about 16% appearing once. This sample was shared with a second study, whose subject was T cells in Graves' hyperthyroidism and ophthalmopathy.

The material sequenced was peripheral blood mononuclear cells (PBMCs), taken at new diagnosis, from a patient treated with antithyroid drugs. All receptors come from a woman between 40 and 65 years old with Graves disease. Each CDR3 is given with its conserved first and last residue. The D gene is left open where the match is weak. The listing skips clone size in some rows; elsewhere it reads once, few, many or a size class.

- TRBJ2-1 TRBD2 TRBV5-1 CASSRHGNSGGSDEQFF TGCGCCAGCAGCCGTCACGGGAACAGCGGGGGGAGTGATGAGCAGTTCTTC
many TRBJ1-1 - TRBV5-1 CASTGGGLNTEAFF TGCGCCAGCACCGGCGGTGGGTTGAACACTGAAGCTTTCTTT
- TRBJ1-4 - TRBV19 CASSFGRGQREKLFF TGTGCCAGTAGCTTCGGTAGGGGCCAGCGGGAAAAACTGTTTTTT
- TRBJ2-3 - TRBV28 CASSQPSRTDTQYF TGTGCCAGCAGCCAACCCTCCCGCACAGATACGCAGTATTTT
many TRBJ2-5 TRBD2 TRBV5-6 CASSLGLAGGLQETQYF TGTGCCAGCAGCTTAGGCCTAGCGGGGGGCCTGCAAGAGACCCAGTACTTC
few TRBJ1-1 TRBD1 TRBV7-9 CASSSGTDEAFF TGTGCCAGCAGTTCGGGGACAGATGAAGCTTTCTTT
- TRBJ1-3 - TRBV4-1 CASSQSGHGPSGNTIYF TGCGCCAGCAGCCAGTCGGGACACGGGCCTTCCGGAAACACCATATATTTT
many TRBJ2-3 - TRBV12-3/TRBV12-4 CASSLGTTDTQYF TGTGCCAGCAGCTTAGGTACCACAGATACGCAGTATTTT
many TRBJ2-7 - TRBV28 CASRRRSSYEQYF TGTGCCAGCAGGAGGCGGAGCTCCTACGAGCAGTACTTC
- TRBJ1-4 - TRBV6-1 CASSRDPYEKLFF TGTGCCAGCAGCAGGGACCCTTATGAAAAACTGTTTTTT
many TRBJ2-3 TRBD2 TRBV6-5 CASSYNLAGSDTQYF TGTGCCAGCAGTTACAACCTAGCGGGGTCAGATACGCAGTATTTT
few TRBJ1-1 TRBD1 TRBV19 CASVPTGVNTEAFF TGTGCCAGTGTCCCGACAGGGGTGAACACTGAAGCTTTCTTT
many TRBJ2-7 - TRBV6-1 CASSPHSYEQYF TGTGCCAGCAGTCCCCACAGCTACGAGCAGTACTTC
few TRBJ1-1 - TRBV3-1 CASSQGAYIVTEAFF TGTGCCAGCAGCCAAGGAGCTTACATAGTCACTGAAGCTTTCTTT
- TRBJ2-2 TRBD1 TRBV9 CASSVRTGGTGELFF TGTGCCAGCAGCGTAAGGACAGGGGGGACCGGGGAGCTGTTTTTT
many TRBJ1-1 TRBD1 TRBV28 CASTATGGYTEAFF TGTGCCAGCACTGCGACAGGGGGGTACACTGAAGCTTTCTTT
few TRBJ2-3 TRBD2 TRBV9 CASSVAGGTSTDTQYF TGTGCCAGCAGCGTGGCGGGGGGTACTAGCACAGATACGCAGTATTTT
few TRBJ1-1 - TRBV10-1 CASSEAASTWAFF TGCGCCAGCAGTGAAGCTGCCTCAACATGGGCTTTCTTT
many TRBJ2-7 - TRBV12-3/TRBV12-4 CASGGSSYEQYF TGTGCCAGTGGGGGGAGCTCCTACGAGCAGTACTTC
few TRBJ1-2 - TRBV11-2 CASSSWTGAANYGYTF TGTGCCAGCAGCTCATGGACGGGAGCCGCTAACTATGGCTACACCTTC
many TRBJ2-3 TRBD2 TRBV12-3/TRBV12-4 CASRSGGAGDTQYF TGTGCCAGCAGGAGCGGGGGGGCCGGGGATACGCAGTATTTT
- TRBJ2-1 TRBD2 TRBV6-1 CASSNPGLAGGPSQFF TGTGCCAGCAGTAACCCGGGACTAGCGGGGGGGCCGAGTCAGTTCTTC
many TRBJ2-7 TRBD1 TRBV20-1 CSARDGATGAHEQYF TGCAGTGCTAGAGATGGGGCGACAGGGGCCCACGAGCAGTACTTC
many TRBJ1-1 - TRBV6-1 CASSKWASPENPEAFF TGTGCCAGCAGCAAGTGGGCCTCACCAGAAAATCCTGAAGCTTTCTTT
many TRBJ2-7 TRBD1 TRBV7-8 CASSLVGQGVRRYEQYF TGTGCCAGCAGCTTAGTGGGACAGGGAGTTCGGCGCTACGAGCAGTACTTC
many TRBJ2-7 - TRBV3-1 CASSQVATVYEQYF TGTGCCAGCAGCCAAGTGGCGACTGTCTACGAGCAGTACTTC